These T cell receptor beta chains were read from a single sample in a study of cytomegalovirus exposure and HLA in healthy donors. Profiled with immunoSEQ multiplex PCR; TCRdb holds only in-frame clones, not every one. The repertoire holds under 300,000 clones, with 70% to 90% as singletons. The specimen was PBMCs. Source of these receptors: a woman in her thirties in good health and CMV-seropositive. Both conserved end residues are part of each CDR3. A D gene is named only where the DNA matches it firmly. Where a row states a size, it is once, few, many or the class of an expanded clone; other rows omit it.

CDR3aa,CDR3nt,d_gene,abundance,j_gene,v_gene
CASSPQGLNEKLFF,TGTGCCAGCAGCCCACAGGGGCTTAATGAAAAACTGTTTTTT,TRBD1,.,TRBJ1-4,TRBV6-5
CASRSGQSSYGYTF,TGTGCCAGCAGGTCGGGACAGTCCTCCTATGGCTACACCTTC,TRBD1,.,TRBJ1-2,TRBV28
CASSPGLAGDSYEQYF,TGTGCCAGCAGCCCAGGACTAGCGGGAGACTCCTACGAGCAGTACTTC,TRBD2,few,TRBJ2-7,TRBV9
CASSLYSWETQYF,TGTGCCAGCAGTTTATACAGTTGGGAGACCCAGTACTTC,.,.,TRBJ2-5,TRBV27
CASSIDGGTGELFF,TGTGCCAGTAGTATAGATGGCGGGACCGGGGAGCTGTTTTTT,.,.,TRBJ2-2,TRBV19
CASNGGSTHTYEQFF,TGTGCCAGCAATGGCGGGAGTACACACACCTATGAGCAGTTCTTC,TRBD2,.,TRBJ2-1,TRBV28
CASSIPGVNTGELFF,TGTGCCAGTAGTATACCAGGGGTGAACACCGGGGAGCTGTTTTTT,.,.,TRBJ2-2,TRBV19
CASSFGQGFRQPQHF,TGTGCCAGCAGTTTCGGGCAGGGTTTTCGCCAGCCCCAGCATTTT,.,.,TRBJ1-5,TRBV28
CASSPPSDTQYF,TGTGCCAGCAGCCCCCCATCAGATACGCAGTATTTT,.,once,TRBJ2-3,TRBV6-5
CASSLSGVTDTQYF,TGTGCCAGCAGCTTAAGCGGAGTCACAGATACGCAGTATTTT,.,.,TRBJ2-3,TRBV7-9
CASSRSGGPYEQYF,TGTGCCAGCAGCCGTAGCGGGGGACCCTACGAGCAGTACTTC,TRBD2,.,TRBJ2-7,TRBV7-2
CATRSLAAPQETQYF,TGTGCCACCAGGTCCCTAGCGGCCCCTCAAGAGACCCAGTACTTC,TRBD2,.,TRBJ2-5,TRBV15
CASSFRYNEQFF,TGTGCCAGCAGTTTTCGGTACAATGAGCAGTTCTTC,.,few,TRBJ2-1,TRBV28
CASSEAWTSSYEQYF,TGTGCCAGCAGTGAGGCATGGACAAGCTCCTACGAGCAGTACTTC,.,.,TRBJ2-7,TRBV2
CAISPQGAEQYF,TGTGCCATCAGTCCACAGGGAGCCGAGCAGTACTTC,.,once,TRBJ2-7,TRBV10-3
CASSLDVTGGGNTIYF,TGCGCCAGCAGCTTGGACGTGACAGGCGGTGGAAACACCATATATTTT,.,.,TRBJ1-3,TRBV5-1
CASSLEGSEQYF,TGTGCCAGCAGTTTAGAAGGGAGCGAGCAGTACTTC,.,.,TRBJ2-7,TRBV27
CASSQVSGWQFF,TGCGCCAGCAGCCAAGTCTCGGGATGGCAATTCTTC,.,.,TRBJ2-1,TRBV4-1
CASTPGSSNFAAEAFF,TGTGCCAGCACCCCGGGGAGCAGCAACTTTGCTGCTGAAGCTTTCTTT,.,.,TRBJ1-1,TRBV5-4
CASRLGLANEQYF,TGTGCCAGCAGGCTGGGACTAGCGAACGAGCAGTACTTC,TRBD2,.,TRBJ2-7,TRBV14
CAWRQGLSYEQYF,TGTGCCTGGAGACAGGGATTATCCTACGAGCAGTACTTC,.,few,TRBJ2-7,TRBV30
CSVGEGLETQYF,TGCAGCGTTGGGGAGGGGTTAGAGACCCAGTACTTC,TRBD2,.,TRBJ2-5,TRBV29-1
CASRGGSSSGANVLTF,TGTGCCAGCCGGGGGGGGAGTAGCTCTGGGGCCAACGTCCTGACTTTC,TRBD2,.,TRBJ2-6,TRBV2
CATQQGALPGELFF,TGTGCCACCCAACAGGGGGCGCTTCCCGGGGAGCTGTTTTTT,TRBD1,.,TRBJ2-2,TRBV10-3
CASRPTGQGGYTF,TGTGCCAGCAGACCGACAGGGCAGGGGGGCTACACCTTC,TRBD1,.,TRBJ1-2,TRBV6-5
CASSLGSYNEQFF,TGCGCCAGCAGCTTGGGCAGCTACAATGAGCAGTTCTTC,.,.,TRBJ2-1,TRBV5-1
CASIGGVSYEQYF,TGTGCCAGCATCGGCGGGGTCTCCTACGAGCAGTACTTC,.,.,TRBJ2-7,TRBV7-8
CASAWWRRNEKLFF,TGTGCCAGTGCCTGGTGGCGGAGGAATGAAAAACTGTTTTTT,.,.,TRBJ1-4,TRBV6-5
CAWSPGSDEKLFF,TGTGCCTGGAGTCCAGGGTCGGATGAAAAACTGTTTTTT,.,.,TRBJ1-4,TRBV30
CAISESGGTGGQPQHF,TGTGCCATCAGTGAGTCGGGTGGGACAGGGGGACAGCCCCAGCATTTT,TRBD1,few,TRBJ1-5,TRBV10-3
CASSRHRVGTEAFF,TGTGCCAGCAGCCGTCACAGGGTTGGCACTGAAGCTTTCTTT,.,.,TRBJ1-1,TRBV4-2
CASSLLDGSVGEQYF,TGTGCCAGCAGTTTATTAGACGGGAGCGTAGGGGAGCAGTACTTC,.,.,TRBJ2-7,TRBV27
CASMEINTEAFF,TGTGCCAGCATGGAGATAAACACTGAAGCTTTCTTT,.,.,TRBJ1-1,TRBV6-6
CASSSEDRPPNEKLFF,TGTGCCAGCAGCTCCGAAGACAGGCCCCCTAATGAAAAACTGTTTTTT,.,.,TRBJ1-4,TRBV5-4
CASSLVGLAGGASYNEQFF,TGTGCCAGCAGCCTTGTTGGACTAGCGGGAGGAGCCTCCTACAATGAGCAGTTCTTC,TRBD2,.,TRBJ2-1,TRBV4-2
CASSPLAGWETQYF,TGTGCCAGCTCACCACTCGCGGGATGGGAGACCCAGTACTTC,.,.,TRBJ2-5,TRBV18
CASSDTSVEQYF,TGTGCCAGCAGTGACACTAGCGTCGAGCAGTACTTC,TRBD2,few,TRBJ2-7,TRBV25-1
CASSESWHNQPQHF,TGTGCCAGCAGCGAAAGTTGGCACAATCAGCCCCAGCATTTT,.,.,TRBJ1-5,TRBV2
CASSPGAREQYF,TGTGCCAGCAGCCCAGGGGCTCGGGAGCAGTACTTC,.,.,TRBJ2-7,TRBV7-9
CASSLWGENSGNTIYF,TGCGCCAGCAGCTTGTGGGGGGAAAACTCTGGAAACACCATATATTTT,.,.,TRBJ1-3,TRBV5-1
CASVAGHLTMNTEAFF,TGCGCCAGTGTAGCGGGCCACCTAACTATGAACACTGAAGCTTTCTTT,.,.,TRBJ1-1,TRBV5-1
CASSPGTGDGNTIYF,TGTGCCAGCAGTCCCGGGACAGGGGACGGAAACACCATATATTTT,TRBD1,.,TRBJ1-3,TRBV6-5
CASSFGGGGADTQYF,TGTGCCAGCAGTTTCGGGGGTGGAGGGGCCGATACGCAGTATTTT,.,.,TRBJ2-3,TRBV27
CAYRPGPIKANYGYTF,TGTGCCTACAGACCAGGGCCGATCAAGGCTAACTATGGCTACACCTTC,.,.,TRBJ1-2,TRBV30
CASSLEVPQDLPEQYF,TGTGCCAGCAGTTTAGAAGTGCCCCAGGATTTGCCCGAGCAGTACTTC,.,once,TRBJ2-7,TRBV27
CAWSVLLGGTEAFF,TGTGCCTGGAGTGTATTGTTGGGGGGTACTGAAGCTTTCTTT,.,.,TRBJ1-1,TRBV30
CASSQAGTSGRTDTQYF,TGCGCCAGCAGCCAGGCCGGGACTAGCGGGAGAACAGATACGCAGTATTTT,TRBD2,.,TRBJ2-3,TRBV4-1
CASSEPLESYEQYF,TGTGCCAGCAGTGAACCCCTCGAGAGCTACGAGCAGTACTTC,.,.,TRBJ2-7,TRBV2
CASSLSSGGGQPQHF,TGTGCCAGCAGCTTATCCTCCGGGGGGGGTCAGCCCCAGCATTTT,.,.,TRBJ1-5,TRBV7-6
CASSFKTGNTEAFF,TGTGCCAGCAGCTTTAAGACGGGTAACACTGAAGCTTTCTTT,.,once,TRBJ1-1,TRBV11-3
CASSPLHRAFFNEQFF,TGTGCCAGCAGTCCACTTCACAGGGCCTTTTTCAATGAGCAGTTCTTC,.,.,TRBJ2-1,TRBV27
CASSFSRANTEAFF,TGTGCCAGTAGTTTCTCCAGGGCGAACACTGAAGCTTTCTTT,.,once,TRBJ1-1,TRBV19
CASSVERGEVGYTGELFF,TGTGCCAGCAGCGTAGAGCGAGGGGAGGTCGGTTACACCGGGGAGCTGTTTTTT,.,.,TRBJ2-2,TRBV9
CASSIVLSGNTIYF,TGTGCCAGTAGTATAGTCCTCTCTGGAAACACCATATATTTT,.,.,TRBJ1-3,TRBV19
CASSRQAGRETQYF,TGTGCCAGCAGCCGACAAGCGGGAAGAGAGACCCAGTACTTC,TRBD2,.,TRBJ2-5,TRBV11-2
CASSPGQGGTDTQYF,TGCGCCAGCAGCCCGGGACAGGGGGGCACAGATACGCAGTATTTT,TRBD1,.,TRBJ2-3,TRBV5-1
CASSTAGTAYEQYF,TGTGCCAGCAGTACAGCCGGGACAGCCTACGAGCAGTACTTC,TRBD1,few,TRBJ2-7,TRBV27
CASSPRTGLTNTIYF,TGCGCCAGCAGCCCAAGGACAGGACTCACAAACACCATATATTTT,TRBD1,.,TRBJ1-3,TRBV10-2
CASSQEWTGINQPQHF,TGTGCCAGCAGCCAAGAGTGGACGGGGATCAATCAGCCCCAGCATTTT,.,.,TRBJ1-5,TRBV4-2
CASSPGLAGATDTQYF,TGTGCCAGTAGTCCAGGACTAGCGGGAGCAACAGATACGCAGTATTTT,TRBD2,.,TRBJ2-3,TRBV19